A selection of T cell receptor beta chains follows, all from one sample in a study of blood T cell repertoires in COVID-19. Measured with immunoSEQ multiplex PCR; TCRdb has only the in-frame clones, and not every one. Here the sample spans 150,000 to 160,000 clones, around 85% being singletons. The sequenced sample consisted of peripheral blood. These receptors were collected from a man aged 55 to 70 with COVID-19, enrolled during active disease. The CDR3 runs from the conserved cysteine through the conserved F or W. The D gene is left open where the match is weak. Some rows mark clone size as missing; the rest say once, few, many or name a class of expanded clone.

V gene: TRBV24-1; clone size: .; D gene: TRBD1; J gene: TRBJ2-7; CDR3 protein: CATSDPPGQGNGEQYF; CDR3 DNA: TGTGCCACCAGTGATCCGCCGGGACAGGGGAATGGCGAGCAGTACTTC
V gene: TRBV25-1; clone size: once; D gene: TRBD2; J gene: TRBJ2-7; CDR3 protein: CASSDFWTSGGVQYF; CDR3 DNA: TGTGCCAGCAGTGACTTCTGGACTAGCGGGGGAGTGCAGTACTTC
V gene: TRBV19; clone size: .; D gene: TRBD1; J gene: TRBJ1-3; CDR3 protein: CASTRDSLSGNTIYF; CDR3 DNA: TGTGCCAGTACCCGGGACAGCCTCTCTGGAAACACCATATATTTT
V gene: TRBV6-6; clone size: .; D gene: .; J gene: TRBJ1-6; CDR3 protein: CASSGGIGSPLHF; CDR3 DNA: TGTGCCAGCAGTGGGGGCATAGGTTCACCCCTCCACTTT
V gene: TRBV14; clone size: .; D gene: .; J gene: TRBJ2-2; CDR3 protein: CASSQDWRSTGELFF; CDR3 DNA: TGTGCCAGCAGCCAAGATTGGCGGAGCACCGGGGAGCTGTTTTTT
V gene: TRBV18; clone size: .; D gene: .; J gene: TRBJ2-3; CDR3 protein: CASSPPGLRVSTDTQYF; CDR3 DNA: TGTGCCAGCTCACCACCGGGACTGCGGGTGAGCACAGATACGCAGTATTTT
V gene: TRBV12-3/TRBV12-4; clone size: .; D gene: TRBD2; J gene: TRBJ2-3; CDR3 protein: CASVLAGVGTQYF; CDR3 DNA: TGTGCCAGCGTCCTAGCGGGAGTGGGTACGCAGTATTTT
V gene: TRBV10-3; clone size: .; D gene: TRBD2; J gene: TRBJ2-3; CDR3 protein: CAINERGFTDTQYF; CDR3 DNA: TGTGCCATCAACGAGCGGGGGTTCACAGATACGCAGTATTTT
V gene: TRBV28; clone size: .; D gene: TRBD1; J gene: TRBJ2-2; CDR3 protein: CASRLLQGAPGELFF; CDR3 DNA: TGTGCCAGCAGGCTCTTACAGGGGGCCCCCGGGGAGCTGTTTTTT
V gene: TRBV29-1; clone size: .; D gene: TRBD1; J gene: TRBJ1-2; CDR3 protein: CSVAGTGGPLFGYTF; CDR3 DNA: TGCAGCGTTGCCGGGACAGGGGGACCACTGTTTGGCTACACCTTC
V gene: TRBV7-3; clone size: .; D gene: TRBD2; J gene: TRBJ2-3; CDR3 protein: CASSSRPRGYNTDTQYF; CDR3 DNA: TGTGCCAGCAGCTCCCGACCGCGGGGGTATAACACAGATACGCAGTATTTT
V gene: TRBV10-1; clone size: once; D gene: .; J gene: TRBJ2-1; CDR3 protein: CASSVPRFF; CDR3 DNA: TGCGCCAGCAGTGTGCCGCGGTTCTTC
V gene: TRBV7-2; clone size: .; D gene: .; J gene: TRBJ1-6; CDR3 protein: CASRVQGYNSPLHF; CDR3 DNA: TGTGCCAGCAGGGTACAGGGTTATAATTCACCCCTCCACTTT
V gene: TRBV11-2; clone size: .; D gene: TRBD2; J gene: TRBJ2-3; CDR3 protein: CASSLRAGGAQYTQYF; CDR3 DNA: TGTGCCAGCAGCTTACGGGCGGGGGGGGCACAATATACGCAGTATTTT
V gene: TRBV3-1/TRBV3-2; clone size: .; D gene: .; J gene: TRBJ1-2; CDR3 protein: CASTLQGFHGYTF; CDR3 DNA: TGTGCCAGCACCCTACAGGGATTCCATGGCTACACCTTC
V gene: TRBV6-6; clone size: .; D gene: TRBD1; J gene: TRBJ1-4; CDR3 protein: CASSTRDRANEKLFF; CDR3 DNA: TGTGCCAGCAGTACCCGGGACAGGGCTAATGAAAAACTGTTTTTT
V gene: TRBV9; clone size: .; D gene: TRBD1; J gene: TRBJ2-5; CDR3 protein: CASSAPGTGLETQYF; CDR3 DNA: TGTGCCAGCAGCGCCCCTGGGACAGGGCTTGAGACCCAGTACTTC
V gene: TRBV12-3/TRBV12-4; clone size: .; D gene: .; J gene: TRBJ1-5; CDR3 protein: CASSFLNQPQHF; CDR3 DNA: TGTGCCAGCAGTTTTCTCAATCAGCCCCAGCATTTT
V gene: TRBV27; clone size: .; D gene: .; J gene: TRBJ1-6; CDR3 protein: CASRGGSYNSPLHF; CDR3 DNA: TGTGCCAGCAGAGGAGGGTCCTATAATTCACCCCTCCACTTT
V gene: TRBV6-1; clone size: .; D gene: TRBD1; J gene: TRBJ1-4; CDR3 protein: CASSEARDRGAMISGNEKLFF; CDR3 DNA: TGTGCCAGCAGTGAAGCACGGGACAGGGGAGCGATGATTAGTGGAAATGAAAAACTGTTTTTT
V gene: TRBV7-2; clone size: .; D gene: TRBD1; J gene: TRBJ1-4; CDR3 protein: CASSQQGGNEKLFF; CDR3 DNA: TGTGCCAGCAGTCAACAGGGGGGGAATGAAAAACTGTTTTTT
V gene: TRBV19; clone size: .; D gene: .; J gene: TRBJ1-1; CDR3 protein: CASSHREKNTEAFF; CDR3 DNA: TGTGCCAGTAGCCATCGGGAGAAAAACACTGAAGCTTTCTTT
V gene: TRBV27; clone size: .; D gene: TRBD1; J gene: TRBJ1-1; CDR3 protein: CASSTGQGHTEAFF; CDR3 DNA: TGTGCCAGCAGTACAGGACAGGGGCACACTGAAGCTTTCTTT
V gene: TRBV19; clone size: .; D gene: .; J gene: TRBJ2-3; CDR3 protein: CASSIDGGGTDTQYF; CDR3 DNA: TGTGCCAGTAGTATAGATGGAGGAGGCACAGATACGCAGTATTTT
V gene: TRBV9; clone size: .; D gene: .; J gene: TRBJ2-2; CDR3 protein: CASSVGPSGYADGELFF; CDR3 DNA: TGTGCCAGCAGCGTAGGGCCCAGCGGATACGCCGACGGGGAGCTGTTTTTT
V gene: TRBV3-1/TRBV3-2; clone size: .; D gene: .; J gene: TRBJ2-1; CDR3 protein: CASSRLNNEQFF; CDR3 DNA: TGTGCCAGCAGCCGACTGAACAATGAGCAGTTCTTC
V gene: TRBV7-2; clone size: once; D gene: .; J gene: TRBJ1-1; CDR3 protein: CASSLAVSPEAFF; CDR3 DNA: TGTGCCAGCAGCTTAGCTGTTAGTCCTGAAGCTTTCTTT
V gene: TRBV7-8; clone size: .; D gene: .; J gene: TRBJ1-6; CDR3 protein: CASSARQPGDNSPLHF; CDR3 DNA: TGTGCCAGCAGCGCGCGTCAGCCAGGGGACAATTCACCCCTCCACTTT
V gene: TRBV2; clone size: .; D gene: TRBD1; J gene: TRBJ1-2; CDR3 protein: CASNDRGQGYGYTF; CDR3 DNA: TGTGCCAGCAATGACAGGGGTCAGGGTTATGGCTACACCTTC
V gene: TRBV6-2/TRBV6-3; clone size: once; D gene: TRBD2; J gene: TRBJ2-1; CDR3 protein: CASSYSSQREGRGYNEQFF; CDR3 DNA: TGTGCCAGCAGTTACTCGAGCCAGCGGGAGGGGCGGGGTTACAATGAGCAGTTCTTC
V gene: TRBV7-2; clone size: .; D gene: .; J gene: TRBJ1-2; CDR3 protein: CASSLSPGSFNGYTF; CDR3 DNA: TGTGCCAGCAGCTTATCCCCAGGATCCTTTAATGGCTACACCTTC
V gene: TRBV7-2; clone size: .; D gene: .; J gene: TRBJ1-2; CDR3 protein: CASSLDTLYGYTF; CDR3 DNA: TGTGCCAGCAGCCTGGACACCCTGTATGGCTACACCTTC
V gene: TRBV13; clone size: .; D gene: .; J gene: TRBJ1-2; CDR3 protein: CASSLQGISGYTF; CDR3 DNA: TGTGCCAGCAGCTTACAGGGAATTAGTGGCTACACCTTC
V gene: TRBV27; clone size: .; D gene: .; J gene: TRBJ1-4; CDR3 protein: CASSLTNGGEKLFF; CDR3 DNA: TGTGCCAGCAGTTTGACGAATGGGGGCGAAAAACTGTTTTTT
V gene: TRBV24-1; clone size: .; D gene: .; J gene: TRBJ2-1; CDR3 protein: CATSDPGTPTGEQFF; CDR3 DNA: TGTGCCACCAGTGATCCCGGGACACCTACGGGTGAGCAGTTCTTC
V gene: TRBV11-3; clone size: .; D gene: TRBD2; J gene: TRBJ2-1; CDR3 protein: CASSERLAQFF; CDR3 DNA: TGTGCCAGCAGCGAACGACTAGCGCAGTTCTTC
V gene: TRBV7-2; clone size: once; D gene: TRBD1; J gene: TRBJ1-1; CDR3 protein: CASSKAQGTGDRNTEAFF; CDR3 DNA: TGTGCCAGCAGCAAGGCACAAGGGACAGGGGATAGGAACACTGAAGCTTTCTTT
V gene: TRBV27; clone size: .; D gene: .; J gene: TRBJ1-2; CDR3 protein: CASSLIAPRDTANYGYTF; CDR3 DNA: TGTGCCAGCAGTTTAATAGCACCCCGGGACACCGCTAACTATGGCTACACCTTC
V gene: TRBV29-1; clone size: .; D gene: .; J gene: TRBJ1-2; CDR3 protein: CSVEWAGQHYGYTF; CDR3 DNA: TGCAGCGTTGAGTGGGCTGGGCAGCACTATGGCTACACCTTC
V gene: TRBV9; clone size: once; D gene: .; J gene: TRBJ2-7; CDR3 protein: CASSVSGLSFDKQYF; CDR3 DNA: TGTGCCAGCAGCGTCAGCGGGCTCTCGTTTGATAAGCAGTACTTC
V gene: TRBV28; clone size: .; D gene: .; J gene: TRBJ2-2; CDR3 protein: CASSPQGNTGELFF; CDR3 DNA: TGTGCCAGCAGCCCACAGGGGAACACCGGGGAGCTGTTTTTT
V gene: TRBV7-6; clone size: .; D gene: TRBD2; J gene: TRBJ2-3; CDR3 protein: CASSSLASGRGGDTQYF; CDR3 DNA: TGTGCCAGCAGCTCCCTGGCTAGCGGGAGAGGAGGAGATACGCAGTATTTT
V gene: TRBV18; clone size: few; D gene: .; J gene: TRBJ1-5; CDR3 protein: CASSTAGDQAQHF; CDR3 DNA: TGTGCCAGCTCCACAGCAGGGGACCAGGCCCAGCATTTT
V gene: TRBV27; clone size: .; D gene: .; J gene: TRBJ2-2; CDR3 protein: CASSLDWLNTGELFF; CDR3 DNA: TGTGCCAGCAGTTTGGACTGGTTAAACACCGGGGAGCTGTTTTTT
V gene: TRBV20-1; clone size: few; D gene: TRBD1; J gene: TRBJ2-2; CDR3 protein: CSASQGANTGELFF; CDR3 DNA: TGCAGTGCTAGTCAGGGGGCAAACACCGGGGAGCTGTTTTTT
V gene: TRBV6-1; clone size: .; D gene: .; J gene: TRBJ1-2; CDR3 protein: CASSEGDGGVAGYGYTF; CDR3 DNA: TGTGCCAGCAGTGAAGGGGACGGGGGGGTTGCTGGCTATGGCTACACCTTC
V gene: TRBV6-5; clone size: .; D gene: .; J gene: TRBJ1-2; CDR3 protein: CASSPPGPKKF; CDR3 DNA: TGTGCCAGCAGTCCACCGGGTCCTAAAAAATTC
V gene: TRBV6-6; clone size: .; D gene: .; J gene: TRBJ2-5; CDR3 protein: CASSYGGGETQYF; CDR3 DNA: TGTGCCAGCAGTTACGGGGGGGGCGAGACCCAGTACTTC
V gene: TRBV28; clone size: once; D gene: TRBD1; J gene: TRBJ1-3; CDR3 protein: CASSQGATGNTIYF; CDR3 DNA: TGTGCCAGCAGCCAGGGGGCGACTGGAAACACCATATATTTT
V gene: TRBV6-6; clone size: .; D gene: TRBD2; J gene: TRBJ2-7; CDR3 protein: CASSYGSGNRYEQYF; CDR3 DNA: TGTGCCAGCAGTTACGGTAGCGGGAACCGTTACGAGCAGTACTTC
V gene: TRBV29-1; clone size: few; D gene: TRBD2; J gene: TRBJ2-3; CDR3 protein: CSAAVPGTSGGTPTQYF; CDR3 DNA: TGCAGCGCCGCCGTCCCCGGGACTAGCGGGGGGACCCCTACGCAGTATTTT
V gene: TRBV28; clone size: .; D gene: .; J gene: TRBJ1-4; CDR3 protein: CASLGEGPEKLFF; CDR3 DNA: TGTGCCAGCCTCGGGGAGGGACCAGAAAAACTGTTTTTT
V gene: TRBV28; clone size: .; D gene: TRBD1; J gene: TRBJ2-7; CDR3 protein: CASSSGTVPYEQYF; CDR3 DNA: TGTGCCAGCAGTTCCGGGACAGTGCCCTACGAGCAGTACTTC